A single sample gave rise to the 6 T cell receptor beta chains below, sequenced in a study of early T cells in non-severe SARS-CoV-2 infection. TCRdb reprocessed the 5' RACE reads with MiXCR, giving one entry per CDR3 protein. This sample has fewer than 85,000 distinct CDR3 sequences, with around 15% found just once. Sequencing input: whole blood. The receptors come from an adult who was a healthcare worker with PCR-confirmed SARS-CoV-2 infection or an uninfected control (not recorded which).

The chain has TRBV28 and TRBJ1-5, with TRBD1 matching over 7 bases. This CDR3 comprises 14 residues. Germline V lookup: CDR1 MDHEN, CDR2 SYDVKM. V dropped 4 bases and J dropped 2; count of bases not matched to a gene: 2. DNA for the CDR3: TGTGCCAGCAGTTGGGGACAGCGCAATCAGCCCCAGCATTTT. Its protein product is CASSWGQRNQPQHF.

This clonotype has ten or more counts. The chain is built from TRBV6-1 and TRBJ1-2; no clear D. The germline V and J ends were trimmed by 0 bases and 4 bases, with 9 bases remaining between them. The CDR3 length is 14 residues. Germline V gene sequence: CDR1 MNHNS, CDR2 SASEGT. The CDR3 sequence: CASSEAGGLYGYTF. In DNA form, the CDR3 reads TGTGCCAGCAGTGAAGCGGGAGGGCTCTATGGCTACACCTTC.

This clonotype was picked up many times. J is TRBJ2-3 and V is TRBV19, with D unresolved. The CDR3 covers 14 residues. Germline CDR1 LNHDA, CDR2 SQIVND (reference sequence). V lost 2 bases to trimming and J lost 2 bases, with 8 bases between them. The CDR3: CASSIRRNTDTQYF. The CDR3 nucleotides are TGTGCCAGTAGTATAAGGCGTAACACAGATACGCAGTATTTT.

This clonotype was counted only a few times. This chain connects TRBV3-1 to TRBJ2-3; D remains ambiguous. Between the trimmed V and J ends, which lost 1 base and 5 bases, there was a span of 4 bases. The CDR3 spans 12 residues. The V gene's germline CDR1 is LGHDT and CDR2 YNNKEL (reference sequence). CDR3 residues: CASSQVEDTQYF. CDR3 coding DNA: TGTGCCAGCAGCCAAGTAGAAGATACGCAGTATTTT.

This clonotype was detected many times. This chain joins TRBV5-5 and TRBJ2-2; tentatively, D is TRBD1 (5 bases). The CDR3 has 17 residues. Trimming cost V 0 bases and J 1 base, with 13 bases left between them. Germline loops: CDR1 SGHKS, CDR2 YYEKEE (reference sequence). The CDR3 loop reads CASSLVRTGLNTGELFF. As DNA, the CDR3 is TGTGCCAGCAGCTTGGTACGAACAGGTTTGAACACCGGGGAGCTGTTTTTT. Drawing the rest from reference TRBV5-5 and TRBJ2-2, the complete variable domain is DAGVTQSPTHLIKTRGQQVTLRCSPISGHKSVSWYQQVLGQGPQFIFQYYEKEERGRGNFPDRFSARQFPNYSSELNVNALLLGDSALYLCASSLVRTGLNTGELFFGEGSRLTVL.

This clonotype was seen a handful of times. The gene calls are TRBV27 and TRBJ2-3; no clear D gene. The CDR3 contains 12 residues. The germline V gene has CDR1 MNHEY and CDR2 SMNVEV (reference sequence). V lost 6 bases to trimming and J lost 2 bases, with 6 bases between them. This CDR3 reads CASSSYTDTQYF. In DNA form, the CDR3 reads TGTGCCAGCAGCTCATACACAGATACGCAGTATTTT.